This is a list of T cell receptor beta chains from one sample in a study of beta chain features in type 1 diabetes. Assay: immunoSEQ multiplex PCR; the TCRdb copy retains only in-frame clones and omits some. The table lists around 250,000 clones, about 20% of them singletons. Source material: naive CD4+ T cells from blood. Receptors were obtained from a woman between 35 and 50 years old with type 1 diabetes. CDR3s include the opening cysteine and the closing phenylalanine or tryptophan. The order of the fields is clone size, V gene, CDR3 length, CDR3 protein. Some rows have no size entry. The others give once, few or many, or a class for an expanded clone.

. TRBV7-8 16 CASSRDPGHNTGELFF
. TRBV30 12 CAWATGTYGYTF
few TRBV6-5 15 CASKSGAGRTGELFF
. TRBV6-5 12 CASGTHYNEQFF
. TRBV4-3 17 CASSQLLTSGGAGEQFF
few TRBV28 11 CASALAGTQYF
. TRBV27 11 CASSEGNEQFF
. TRBV7-3 14 CASRTGQGTGELFF
. TRBV6-6 14 CASSYGDKNTEAFF
few TRBV28 15 CASSWASGRSNEQFF
. TRBV28 15 CASAGEGFASYEQYF
. TRBV9 14 CASSVGAGGYEQYF
. TRBV28 15 CASSLGTGYPYEQYF
. TRBV4-2 13 CASSRLRGDTQYF
few TRBV18 13 CASSPTGGTEAFF
. TRBV4-3 20 CASSQGRGLAGTGSYNEQFF
few TRBV11-2 14 CASSLGTGEGEQYF
. TRBV6-5 14 CASSYHGLAGDQYF
. TRBV28 15 CASSSGTGGFQPQHF
. TRBV5-1 17 CASSLGGTSKVANEQFF
. TRBV28 11 CASSSDPSVTF
. TRBV5-4 15 CASSSTSGSYNEQFF
. TRBV4-2 17 CASSQGSWDRPTYEQYF
. TRBV11-2 16 CASSRGHSNSNQPQHF
. TRBV9 15 CASSAGTGRDQPQHF
once TRBV4-1 15 CASSQPWTGWGEQFF
. TRBV9 13 CASSMAFQETQYF
few TRBV29-1 13 CSVDAAALWGYTF
few TRBV30 12 CAWSPGNTEAFF
. TRBV6-6 16 CASSLFPSGRDYEQYF
. TRBV29-1 13 CSVETSGSYEQYF
few TRBV18 14 CASLDSRLNTEAFF
. TRBV28 14 CASILSGNSYEQYF
. TRBV7-2 14 CASNTGRGSYEQYF
few TRBV4-3 15 CASSQDGGGRTDYTF
few TRBV19 15 CASSNMAQRTGEQFF
. TRBV2 15 CASSNRRGGNYGYTF
few TRBV25-1 13 CASALGGRDEQFF
. TRBV15 14 CATSRDSGADTQYF
. TRBV7-2 16 CASSLDMQGGYYEQYF
few TRBV7-9 16 CASSASGTGGEETQYF
few TRBV19 17 CASSMETPGSGANVLTF
few TRBV5-6 15 CASSFLGGGKNIQYF
. TRBV9 15 CASSAQGGRDYEQYF
few TRBV28 15 CASSSLGTSINEQFF
. TRBV4-3 16 CASSQDRGQGNYGYTF
few TRBV27 15 CASSSLTAGGETQYF
. TRBV18 19 CASSPTLPSTGHGGQPQHF
. TRBV7-9 16 CASSVEQSSSNQPQHF
few TRBV7-3 13 CASSLGQTETQYF
few TRBV4-3 14 CASSQGGRPYEQYF